This T cell receptor (beta chain) is from a study of blood T cell repertoires in COVID-19. Overall study: T cells, B-cell-depleted T cells, or PBMCs provided the cDNA or gDNA that served as material.

From germline, CDR1 is SGHRS and CDR2 YFSETQ. CDR3 size: 11 residues. V dropped 6 bases and J dropped 9 bases, with 12 bases sitting between them. Original analysis: Counts of nucleated cells, estimated from reference gene primer amplification, were obtained. Sequenced by immunoSEQ multiplex PCR; TCRdb stores in-frame clones only, minus some. From that table come the V and J calls and clone size; the DNA was used to work out D and trimming. The data show roughly 100,000 clones, with 80% to 90% seen just once and 15% to 20% held by the top ten. The specimen sequenced was peripheral blood. This TCR derives from a human donor in a cohort sampled during active COVID-19. V is TRBV5-1 and J is TRBJ2-5; the D gene is possibly TRBD2 (5 bases). Here the CDR3 reads CASTPGISQYF. CDR3 nucleotide sequence: TGCGCCAGCACGCCGGGGATCTCCCAGTACTTC.